These T cell receptor beta chains were read from a single sample in a study of beta chain features in type 1 diabetes. Some clones are missing from TCRdb's copy, which holds only in-frame ones; the method was immunoSEQ multiplex PCR. The sample has approximately 250,000 clones; roughly an eighth are singletons. The sequenced material came from naive CD4+ T cells from blood. The receptors shown here come from a woman aged 40 to 49 in good health. Each CDR3 is given with its conserved first and last residue. D genes are given only for firm matches. Only part of the rows carry a size: once, few, many, or a class if the clone is expanded.

clone_size,d_call,j_call,v_call,cdr3_nt,cdr3_aa
NA,TRBD2,TRBJ2-1,TRBV7-2,TGTGCCAGCAGCTTCATCGGGGGGGGCTCCCCCTACAATGAGCAGTTCTTC,CASSFIGGGSPYNEQFF
NA,TRBD1,TRBJ1-1,TRBV9,TGTGCCAGCAGGGGACAGTCAGCCTCTGAAGCTTTCTTT,CASRGQSASEAFF
few,TRBD2,TRBJ2-1,TRBV9,TGTGCCAGCAGCGTAGCTCACAGCGGGGGGCAACTCTACAATGAGCAGTTCTTC,CASSVAHSGGQLYNEQFF
NA,NA,TRBJ2-5,TRBV5-1,TGCGCCAGCAGGGGGAGCCGGGCTTACGAGGAGACCCAGTACTTC,CASRGSRAYEETQYF
few,TRBD1,TRBJ2-7,TRBV4-1,TGCGCCAGCAGCGGGACCGGGACAGCCTCCTACGAGCAGTACTTC,CASSGTGTASYEQYF
few,TRBD1,TRBJ1-2,TRBV5-1,TGCGCCAGCAGCTTGGGCGGGACAGGGGCTAATGGCTACACCTTC,CASSLGGTGANGYTF
NA,TRBD2,TRBJ2-3,TRBV5-1,TGCGCCAGCAGCTTACCGACTAGCGGGGGCACAGATACGCAGTATTTT,CASSLPTSGGTDTQYF
NA,TRBD1,TRBJ2-1,TRBV9,TGTGCCAGCAGCGTATTGGGACAGGGGGCCCAATCCACCCAATACAATGAGCAGTTCTTC,CASSVLGQGAQSTQYNEQFF
few,TRBD2,TRBJ2-3,TRBV29-1,TGCAGCGGCCGACTAGCGGGGGGAGCTGGTACGCAGTATTTT,CSGRLAGGAGTQYF
few,NA,TRBJ2-7,TRBV7-2,TGTGCCAGCAGCTTGTCGGGGTCCACCTACGAGCAGTACTTC,CASSLSGSTYEQYF
NA,NA,TRBJ1-2,TRBV20-1,TGCAGTGCTAGAGATCGCGGCGGCTACACCTTC,CSARDRGGYTF
few,NA,TRBJ1-1,TRBV5-4,TGTGCCAGCAGCAAGATAGGACAGCCGGGCACTGAAGCTTTCTTT,CASSKIGQPGTEAFF
few,TRBD2,TRBJ2-1,TRBV6-5,TGTGCCAGCAGTTCTAGCGGGGGGACCGATGAGCAGTTCTTC,CASSSSGGTDEQFF
NA,TRBD1,TRBJ1-2,TRBV7-2,TGTGCCAGCAGCTTAACGCCGGGACAGGGGTCCACGGATGGCTACACCTTC,CASSLTPGQGSTDGYTF
few,NA,TRBJ2-3,TRBV7-2,TGTGCCAGCAGCTTTTTGACTAGCACAGATACGCAGTATTTT,CASSFLTSTDTQYF
few,TRBD2,TRBJ2-1,TRBV18,TGTGCCAGCTCATCCACTAGCGGGGGTTACAATGAGCAGTTCTTC,CASSSTSGGYNEQFF
few,NA,TRBJ1-1,TRBV7-9,TGTGCCAGCGGATTACGCGACAAGCTCGAGTTCTTT,CASGLRDKLEFF
NA,TRBD1,TRBJ1-5,TRBV6-6,TGTGCCAGCAGTCGCCCCCCGGACAGGGGCAATCAGCCCCAGCATTTT,CASSRPPDRGNQPQHF
few,NA,TRBJ2-2,TRBV18,TGTGCCAGCTCACTACAGTACGGGGAGCTGTTTTTT,CASSLQYGELFF
NA,TRBD1,TRBJ2-7,TRBV27,TGTGCCAGCAGTTTCGGTGGACAGGGGTACTCCTACGAGCAGTACTTC,CASSFGGQGYSYEQYF
few,NA,TRBJ2-7,TRBV5-1,TGCGCCAGCAGCGAGGCGCCTGGGAGCTCCTACGAGCAGTACTTC,CASSEAPGSSYEQYF
NA,NA,TRBJ2-3,TRBV7-2,TGTGCCAGCAGCTTAAGACGTCGGGGGGCTACCGGCACAGATACGCAGTATTTT,CASSLRRRGATGTDTQYF
NA,TRBD1,TRBJ1-1,TRBV6-6,TGTGCCAGCAGCCACCGGACAGGGGTGAACACTGAAGCTTTCTTT,CASSHRTGVNTEAFF
few,NA,TRBJ1-6,TRBV6-5,TGTGCCAGCAGTTACACCCCACAGGCTTTAGACTCACCCCTCCACTTT,CASSYTPQALDSPLHF
NA,TRBD2,TRBJ2-1,TRBV7-2,TGTGCCAGCAGCCGCGGTACTAGCGGGGGGGTTGAGCAGTTCTTC,CASSRGTSGGVEQFF
many,NA,TRBJ2-7,TRBV7-2,TGTGCCAGCAGCTTAGGTCGGTACCCCTACGAGCAGTACTTC,CASSLGRYPYEQYF
few,NA,TRBJ2-5,TRBV18,TGTGCCAGCTCACCACTCGGTGAGACCCAGTACTTC,CASSPLGETQYF
few,NA,TRBJ2-6,TRBV11-2,TGTGCCAGCAGCTTACGGGGAGCTGGGGCCAACGTCCTGACTTTC,CASSLRGAGANVLTF
once,NA,TRBJ2-5,TRBV5-1,TGCGCCAGCAGCTTGGTTCGTCAGCAAGAGACCCAGTACTTC,CASSLVRQQETQYF
few,NA,TRBJ1-5,TRBV7-2,TGTGCCAGCAGCTTGCTTGGGAGGGCTAGCAATCAGCCCCAGCATTTT,CASSLLGRASNQPQHF
few,NA,TRBJ2-7,TRBV9,TGTGCCAGCAGCGTAGGGCAGGTCACCTACGAGCAGTACTTC,CASSVGQVTYEQYF
few,NA,TRBJ2-6,TRBV7-6,TGTGCCAGCAGCCGCCGACGGGACTCTGGGGCCAACGTCCTGACTTTC,CASSRRRDSGANVLTF
NA,NA,TRBJ1-4,TRBV7-9,TGTGCCAGCAGCTTAGCCTCGGGATTGGTCATTTTT,CASSLASGLVIF
NA,TRBD1,TRBJ1-4,TRBV29-1,TGCAGCGCCGCCAGACAGGGGGCTGAAAAACTGTTTTTT,CSAARQGAEKLFF
NA,NA,TRBJ1-1,TRBV5-4,TGTGCCAGCAGCTTAAGCGTGACTTCCATGAACACTGAAGCTTTCTTT,CASSLSVTSMNTEAFF
NA,NA,TRBJ1-5,TRBV2,TGTGCCAGCAGTGTAGAGTCGGGTCAGCCCCAGCATTTT,CASSVESGQPQHF
NA,NA,TRBJ2-3,TRBV19,TGTGCCAGTAGTATAGACAGAGATACGCAGTATTTT,CASSIDRDTQYF
few,TRBD2,TRBJ2-5,TRBV5-4,TGTGCCAGCAGCTTGGGACGGGGGGTGGGGGAAGAGACCCAGTACTTC,CASSLGRGVGEETQYF
NA,TRBD1,TRBJ1-2,TRBV19,TGTGCCACCGCGGTGGACAGGGGATACTCGGGAGGCTACACCTTC,CATAVDRGYSGGYTF
few,TRBD1,TRBJ2-7,TRBV19,TGTGCCAGTAGTCCCCGACAGGGTGGGCAGTACTTC,CASSPRQGGQYF
few,TRBD1,TRBJ2-7,TRBV7-2,TGTGCCAGCAGCTCGGTACAGGGGGCTTTTGGCGAGCAGTACTTC,CASSSVQGAFGEQYF
NA,TRBD1,TRBJ2-2,TRBV7-8,TGTGCCAGCAGCCGGACAGGCACTGCCCTCGGCGGGGAGCTGTTTTTT,CASSRTGTALGGELFF
NA,TRBD2,TRBJ2-1,TRBV4-2,TGTGCCAGCAGCCCTAGCGGGGGCCCCCTAAATGAGCAGTTCTTC,CASSPSGGPLNEQFF
few,TRBD1,TRBJ2-7,TRBV18,TGTGCCAGCTCCCTACGACAGGGGACGGGCTCCTACGAGCAGTACTTC,CASSLRQGTGSYEQYF
few,TRBD2,TRBJ2-7,TRBV4-1,TGCGCCAGCAGCCAAACCAGGACTAGCGGGGTTGACGAGCAGTACTTC,CASSQTRTSGVDEQYF
few,NA,TRBJ2-5,TRBV9,TGTGCCAGCAGCGTAGCGCAGGCCCAAGAGACCCAGTACTTC,CASSVAQAQETQYF
few,TRBD2,TRBJ2-7,TRBV29-1,TGCAGCGTTGAAGATCCTAGCGGGGGTCTCTTAGGGCAGTACTTC,CSVEDPSGGLLGQYF
few,TRBD1,TRBJ2-7,TRBV19,TGTGCCAGTAGTGACCGGACAGGGACGAGCTCCTACGAGCAGTACTTC,CASSDRTGTSSYEQYF
few,TRBD2,TRBJ2-6,TRBV5-1,TGCGCCAGCAGGGGGTGGGCAGCGGGACGTGCCCTGGGAGCCAACGTCCTGACTTTC,CASRGWAAGRALGANVLTF
NA,NA,TRBJ2-3,TRBV2,TGTGCCAGTTTCGCCCGGAGCCCCTCCACAGATACGCAGTATTTT,CASFARSPSTDTQYF
many,NA,TRBJ1-2,TRBV19,TGTGCCAGTAGCCGGGACTTTAACTATGGCTACACCTTC,CASSRDFNYGYTF
NA,NA,TRBJ2-5,TRBV6-5,TGTGCCAGCAGTTTCTCATGGACAATCCCTTCAGAGACCCAGTACTTC,CASSFSWTIPSETQYF
NA,NA,TRBJ1-2,TRBV15,TGTGCCACCAGCAGTCGGGACCCCGGGGGCTATGGCTACACCTTC,CATSSRDPGGYGYTF
NA,NA,TRBJ1-2,TRBV4-3,TGCGCCAGCAGCCAAGATTACGGGAACTATGGCTACACCTTC,CASSQDYGNYGYTF
few,NA,TRBJ2-7,TRBV7-9,TGTGCCAGCAGCTTATCTCTAGCGACCTACGAGCAGTACTTC,CASSLSLATYEQYF
NA,NA,TRBJ1-2,TRBV10-3,TGTGCCATCAGTGGGGCTGGCGGGGGTTCTAACTATGGCTACACCTTC,CAISGAGGGSNYGYTF
few,NA,TRBJ2-7,TRBV11-3,TGTGCCAGCAGCAGGGGCCCCAGCTACGAGCAGTACTTC,CASSRGPSYEQYF
few,TRBD2,TRBJ2-7,TRBV5-1,TGCGCCAGCAGCGGTAGCGGGGGGCCACCAAGCGAGCAGTACTTC,CASSGSGGPPSEQYF